These 2 T cell receptor beta chains originate from one sample sequenced in a study of blood T cell repertoires in COVID-19. The repertoire was sequenced with immunoSEQ multiplex PCR; TCRdb's copy has only in-frame clones and lacks some. This table has some 160,000 clones, around 84% appearing once. Input material: PBMCs or T cells enriched from blood (not recorded which). The receptors were sampled from a woman aged 45-59 years who had recovered from COVID-19.

This chain connects TRBV27 to TRBJ1-6, with D perhaps TRBD1 (6 bases). V was clipped by 4 bases and J by 7 bases, with 17 bases between them. Germline V lookup: CDR1 MNHEY, CDR2 SMNVEV (reference sequence). The CDR3 contains 16 residues. CDR3 nucleotide sequence: TGTGCCAGCAGTTCCAAGGCGGGGGCATCAAATTCACCCCTCCACTTT. Translating gives CASSSKAGASNSPLHF.

This clone came up once. The chain carries TRBV5-5 and TRBJ2-1, with D perhaps matching TRBD2 (6 bases). Trimming left V 0 bases short and J 2 bases short, with 12 bases between. Germline loops: CDR1 SGHKS, CDR2 YYEKEE (reference sequence). This CDR3 is built from 16 residues. The CDR3 sequence: CASSLGPGSTYNEQFF. The CDR3 bases are TGTGCCAGCAGCTTGGGTCCCGGGAGCACCTACAATGAGCAGTTCTTC. Based on the CDR3 plus reference TRBV5-5 and TRBJ2-1, the full variable domain is DAGVTQSPTHLIKTRGQQVTLRCSPISGHKSVSWYQQVLGQGPQFIFQYYEKEERGRGNFPDRFSARQFPNYSSELNVNALLLGDSALYLCASSLGPGSTYNEQFFGPGTRLTVL.